The 22 T cell receptor beta chains below come from one sample, sequenced in a study of T cell repertoires in cytomegalovirus infection. Their cognate antigens are unknown. TCRdb used MiXCR to reprocess the reads, holding one entry per CDR3 protein. The data hold about 500,000 distinct CDR3 sequences, with roughly a third observed a single time. The material was cultured PBMCs, obtained from culture after CMV antigen stimulation. These receptors were collected from a human donor in good health (CMV status not recorded). Some clones in this sample may be carry-over from other donors' samples.

This chain connects TRBV29-1 to TRBJ2-1; the D gene is possibly TRBD1 (5 bases). With 4 bases removed from V and 2 bases from J, the gap between germline ends came to 9 bases. Germline CDR1 is SQVTM and CDR2 is ANQGSEA. The CDR3 runs to 13 residues. The CDR3 DNA reads as TGCAGCGTTGCGGCAGGGACCTACAATGAGCAGTTCTTC. As protein: CSVAAGTYNEQFF.

A few counts support this clonotype. The chain carries TRBV14 and TRBJ1-1; the D is unclear. From germline, CDR1 is SGHDN and CDR2 FVKESK. The CDR3 covers 15 residues. Trimming stripped 4 bases from V and 5 bases from J, with 17 bases between. The CDR3 DNA reads as TGTGCCAGCAGCCGTGAAATGGCGCGGGGAACTGAAGCTTTCTTT. Its translation: CASSREMARGTEAFF.

This clonotype has more than one count but fewer than ten. The chain links TRBV12-5 to TRBJ2-3; TRBD2 matches 12 bases. CDR1 LGHNT and CDR2 FRNRAP come from the germline V gene. V lost 6 bases, J lost 5 bases, and 3 bases stayed unmatched. This CDR3 spans 14 amino acids. The CDR3 coding sequence is TGTGCTAGTGGCCGGGGACTAGCGGGAGATACGCAGTATTTT. Its protein product is CASGRGLAGDTQYF.

Here the CDR3 reads CASSSQRERGETQYF. The DNA for the CDR3 is TGTGCCAGCAGTTCACAGCGGGAGAGGGGTGAGACCCAGTACTTC. This chain uses TRBV12-3 or TRBV12-4 with TRBJ2-5, with 8 positions matching TRBD2. The junction had 9 bases not matched to a gene; V was cut back by 4 bases and J by 5 bases. The CDR3 is 15 amino acids.

J is TRBJ2-3 and V is TRBV18; 9 bases are shared with TRBD2. This CDR3 is 14 amino acids long. The V gene end was trimmed by 3 bases and the J gene end by 5 bases; junction bases not matched to a gene: 3. CDR1 KGHSH and CDR2 LQKENI come from the germline V gene. The CDR3 bases are TGTGCCAGCTCACCGACTAGCGGCGAAGATACGCAGTATTTT. As protein: CASSPTSGEDTQYF.

In this sample, this clonotype turned up many times. V gene TRBV12-3 or TRBV12-4 combines with J gene TRBJ1-2, with TRBD1 matching over 9 bases. Trimming removed 4 bases from V and 3 bases from J; junction bases left unmatched: 6. The CDR3 extends over 15 amino acids. CDR3 coding DNA: TGTGCCAGCAGTTCTCCGGGACAGGGCTACTATGGCTACACCTTC. As protein: CASSSPGQGYYGYTF.

The DNA of the CDR3 is TGTGCCAGCAGTTCCGGGACACCCAACCCGTACTTC. Translated, it gives CASSSGTPNPYF. This chain connects TRBV6-2 or TRBV6-3 to TRBJ2-7; TRBD1 might be the D (6 bases). V was pared by 4 bases and J by 12 bases, with 16 bases between. The CDR3 contains 12 residues. Germline V lookup: CDR1 MNHEY, CDR2 SVGEGT.

The chain joins TRBV28 to TRBJ2-7; D is perhaps TRBD2 (5 bases). Germline V lookup: CDR1 MDHEN, CDR2 SYDVKM. The ends were cut back, 5 bases at V and 7 bases at J, with 18 bases in the middle. CDR3 length: 14 residues. CDR3 protein: CASSEDWIPGEQYF. DNA for the CDR3: TGTGCCAGCAGTGAAGACTGGATTCCGGGGGAGCAGTACTTC.

This clonotype came up a few times. The rearrangement links TRBV7-2 to TRBJ1-4; D remains ambiguous. Trimming left V 3 bases short and J 6 bases short, with 8 bases between. The germline V gene encodes CDR1 SGHTA and CDR2 FQGNSA. The CDR3 totals 13 residues. The DNA of the CDR3 is TGTGCCAGCAGCTTCAGGCTGGATGAAAAACTGTTTTTT. It encodes CASSFRLDEKLFF.

This clonotype was observed a handful of times. The chain is built from TRBV7-8 and TRBJ2-2; the D gene is possibly TRBD2 (6 bases). V shed 5 bases and J shed 0 bases, with 16 bases lying between them. The CDR3 length is 17 residues. Germline lookup yields CDR1 SGHVS and CDR2 FQNEAQ. The CDR3 is CASSLGRESSNTGELFF. In DNA form, the CDR3 reads TGTGCCAGCAGCCTTGGACGGGAGTCATCGAACACCGGGGAGCTGTTTTTT. The full variable domain, with the rest looked up from reference TRBV7-8 and TRBJ2-2, is GAGVSQSPRYKVAKRGQDVALRCDPISGHVSLFWYQQALGQGPEFLTYFQNEAQLDKSGLPSDRFFAERPEGSVSTLKIQRTQQEDSAVYLCASSLGRESSNTGELFFGEGSRLTVL.

CDR3 coding DNA: TGTGCCAGCAGCTTGACAAACTCCTACGAGCAGTACGTC. Protein sequence: CASSLTNSYEQYV. The chain links TRBV7-9 to TRBJ2-7; D is unresolved. V lost 3 bases and J lost 0, with 6 bases in between. The CDR3 totals 13 residues. Per germline, CDR1 SEHNR and CDR2 FQNEAQ (reference sequence).

A few counts support this clonotype. V usage is TRBV7-8 and J usage is TRBJ2-7; 8 bases are a match to TRBD2. The CDR3 is made up of 15 amino acids. The V and J ends lost 1 base and 1 base, in that order; junction bases with no gene match: 3. The germline V gene encodes CDR1 SGHVS and CDR2 FQNEAQ. For the CDR3, the DNA is TGTGCCAGCAGCTTAGAACTAGCGGAGTCCTACGAGCAGTACTTC. This translates into CASSLELAESYEQYF.

The genes are TRBV7-2 and TRBJ2-5; the D is unclear. V was trimmed by 4 bases and J by 5 bases, leaving 14 bases between them. Germline values: CDR1 SGHTA, CDR2 FQGNSA. CDR3 length: 14 residues. CDR3 loop: CASSSPGVGETQYF. Written as DNA, the CDR3 is TGTGCCAGCAGCTCTCCAGGCGTGGGGGAGACCCAGTACTTC. Together with reference TRBV7-2 and TRBJ2-5, the CDR3 gives the full variable domain: GAGVSQSPSNKVTEKGKDVELRCDPISGHTALYWYRQSLGQGLEFLIYFQGNSAPDKSGLPSDRFSAERTGGSVSTLTIQRTQQEDSAVYLCASSSPGVGETQYFGPGTRLLVL.

This clonotype was counted a few times. The CDR3 loop reads CASSPLAGRGHEQFF. CDR3 DNA sequence: TGTGCCAGCAGCCCACTAGCGGGCCGAGGCCATGAGCAGTTCTTC. V usage is TRBV7-9 and J usage is TRBJ2-1; 9 nucleotides agree with TRBD2. The length of the CDR3 is 15 residues. The V gene end was trimmed by 5 bases and the J gene end by 8 bases; junction bases not matched to a gene: 10. The V gene's germline CDR1 is SEHNR and CDR2 FQNEAQ (reference sequence).

V usage is TRBV7-9 and J usage is TRBJ2-1; D is ambiguous. Germline CDR1 is SEHNR and CDR2 is FQNEAQ (reference sequence). The V end was cut by 6 bases, the J end by 6 bases, with 6 bases between. The CDR3 covers 11 residues. DNA for the CDR3: TGTGCCAGCAGGACCGTCAATGAGCAGTTCTTC. Protein product: CASRTVNEQFF.

This clonotype was found many times. The chain uses TRBV12-3 or TRBV12-4 and TRBJ2-1; D gene unclear. This CDR3 region has 14 residues. V lost 4 bases, J lost 0 bases, and 7 bases lay in between. CDR3 sequence (DNA): TGTGCCAGCAGTTCCTCGGGCTCCTACAATGAGCAGTTCTTC. Translation gives CASSSSGSYNEQFF.

This clonotype showed up just a few times. The V gene is TRBV12-5, the J gene TRBJ2-3, with D maybe TRBD1 (7 bases). Trimming cost V 3 bases and J 6 bases, with 10 bases left between them. This CDR3 has 13 amino acids. The germline V gene has CDR1 LGHNT and CDR2 FRNRAP. CDR3 protein: CASGFAGGDTQYF. The DNA for the CDR3 is TGTGCTAGTGGTTTCGCAGGGGGGGATACGCAGTATTTT.

This clonotype was seen only a few times. The chain links TRBV15 to TRBJ2-5; 7 nucleotides agree with TRBD2. Germline-derived CDR1 and CDR2 are LNHNV and YYDKDF (reference sequence). Trimming removed 1 base from V and 3 bases from J; junction bases left unmatched: 8. This CDR3 contains 16 residues. CDR3 in DNA: TGTGCCACCAGCAGAGGACTAGCCTTCTCTGAAGAGACCCAGTACTTC. It translates to CATSRGLAFSEETQYF. Using reference TRBV15 and TRBJ2-5 for the parts outside the CDR3, the full variable domain is DAMVIQNPRYQVTQFGKPVTLSCSQTLNHNVMYWYQQKSSQAPKLLFHYYDKDFNNEADTPDNFQSRRPNTSFCFLDIRSPGLGDTAMYLCATSRGLAFSEETQYFGPGTRLLVL.

This clonotype has only a few counts. CDR3 nucleotide sequence: TGTGCCAGCACCTTGGGGGGTCTCCACAATGAGCAGTTCTTC. This sequence encodes CASTLGGLHNEQFF. This rearrangement joins TRBV12-3 or TRBV12-4 to TRBJ2-1, with a tentative D call TRBD2 (6 bases). CDR3 length: 14 residues. Deletions cut 7 bases from V and 5 bases from J, with 15 bases between.

The genes are TRBV27 and TRBJ1-2; 12 bases line up with TRBD1. The CDR3 sequence is 18 residues long. V trimming: 6 bases; J trimming: 8 bases; junction bases outside the gene matches: 19. Germline-derived CDR1 and CDR2 are MNHEY and SMNVEV (reference sequence). The CDR3 reads CASSDLTGTGGLLGGYTF. The CDR3 nucleotides read TGTGCCAGCAGCGATCTCACCGGGACAGGGGGCTTATTGGGAGGCTACACCTTC.

The chain is built from TRBV4-1 and TRBJ1-1; 8 bases agree with TRBD1. Germline V lookup: CDR1 MGHRA, CDR2 YSYEKL. CDR3 length equals 15 residues. V gave up 1 base and J gave up 8 bases; unmatched junction bases: 9. CDR3 region: CASSQVFGGTGEAFF. The CDR3 nucleotides read TGCGCCAGCAGCCAAGTTTTTGGGGGGACAGGAGAAGCTTTCTTT.

This clonotype was seen only a few times. The chain carries TRBV9 and TRBJ1-1; no clear D gene. The germline V gene has CDR1 SGDLS and CDR2 YYNGEE. The CDR3 is 15 residues long. V shed 0 bases and J shed 0 bases, with 9 bases lying between them. CDR3 amino acids: CASSVGGRLNTEAFF. The DNA of the CDR3 is TGTGCCAGCAGCGTAGGCGGCAGGTTGAACACTGAAGCTTTCTTT.